This T cell receptor (beta chain) emerged from a study of blood T cell repertoires in COVID-19. Germline values: CDR1 SGHRS, CDR2 YFSETQ. J lost 4 bases, V lost 0 bases, and 2 bases had no gene match. This CDR3 comprises 17 residues. TCRdb keeps only in-frame clones here, not all; method: immunoSEQ multiplex PCR. This table has more than 90,000 clones, about 88% appearing once. V gene TRBV5-1 combines with J gene TRBJ2-2; 14 nucleotides agree with TRBD2. The clonotype was recovered from a middle-aged man with acute or convalescent COVID-19. The sequenced sample consisted of peripheral blood. The CDR3 is CASSLGLAGGPTGELFF. The CDR3 DNA is TGCGCCAGCAGCTTGGGACTAGCGGGAGGGCCCACCGGGGAGCTGTTTTTT.